The 30 T cell receptor beta chains given below trace back to one sample, sequenced in a study of cytomegalovirus exposure and HLA in healthy donors. PCR amplification relied on 60 Vbeta primers (plus 13 Jbeta primers). Generated by immunoSEQ multiplex PCR, the TCRdb table keeps only in-frame clones and is missing some. The repertoire holds fewer than 100,000 clones, with around 76% as singletons. What was sequenced was PBMCs. The origin of the receptors is a man aged 35-49 years in good health and CMV-seropositive.

The chain uses TRBV5-1 and TRBJ2-1; the D is unclear. V lost 5 bases, J lost 2 bases, and 5 bases lay in between. The CDR3 length is 12 residues. Germline lookup yields CDR1 SGHRS and CDR2 YFSETQ. CDR3 nucleotides: TGCGCCAGCAGTAGCACCTACAATGAGCAGTTCTTC. It is translated as CASSSTYNEQFF.

The chain employs TRBV25-1 and TRBJ1-1; 8 nucleotides line up with TRBD1. This CDR3 comprises 13 residues. V shed 4 bases and J 5 bases; nucleotides not matched to a gene: 3. CDR1 MGHDK and CDR2 SYGVNS come from the germline V gene. CDR3 nucleotides: TGTGCCAGCAGTGCAACAGGGGGGACTGAAGCTTTCTTT. This encodes CASSATGGTEAFF.

This chain joins TRBV7-9 and TRBJ1-1; D is unresolved. Per germline, CDR1 SEHNR and CDR2 FQNEAQ (reference sequence). The V gene lost 6 bases and the J gene lost 4 bases, with 15 bases spanning the gap. This CDR3 region has 14 residues. This chain's CDR3 is CASSLPQVGTEAFF. CDR3 DNA sequence: TGTGCCAGCAGTTTACCCCAGGTTGGCACTGAAGCTTTCTTT.

Only one count was recorded for this clone. Here the CDR3 reads CASSESWGQGSAQYF. CDR3 sequence (DNA): TGTGCCAGCAGTGAATCGTGGGGACAGGGGAGCGCGCAGTATTTT. This chain connects TRBV6-1 to TRBJ2-3, with 10 bases lining up with TRBD1. Germline loops: CDR1 MNHNS, CDR2 SASEGT. V shed 2 bases, J shed 10 bases, and the junction held 9 bases outside the gene matches. The CDR3 sequence is 15 residues long.

Only one count was recorded for this clone. CDR3 bases: TGTGCCAGCGCCCCGGGACAGGGAGCCAGAGAGCAGTACTTC. It encodes CASAPGQGAREQYF. The chain employs TRBV5-4 and TRBJ2-5; 9 bases line up with TRBD1. Per germline, CDR1 SGHNT and CDR2 YYREEE (reference sequence). The CDR3 contains 14 residues. Losses at the gene ends were 7 bases for V and 11 bases for J; bases not matched to a gene: 15. Complete variable domain (other parts from reference TRBV5-4 and TRBJ2-5): ETGVTQSPTHLIKTRGQQVTLRCSSQSGHNTVSWYQQALGQGPQFIFQYYREEENGRGNFPPRFSGLQFPNYSSELNVNALELDDSALYLCASAPGQGAREQYFGPGTRLLVL.

This chain connects TRBV19 to TRBJ2-1; TRBD2 agrees at 13 bases. In germline, CDR1 is LNHDA, CDR2 SQIVND (reference sequence). The CDR3 totals 17 residues. Trimming cost V 3 bases and J 6 bases; bases outside gene matches: 8. CDR3 loop: CASSMRPGTSGINEQFF. CDR3 nucleotide sequence: TGTGCCAGTAGTATGCGACCCGGGACTAGCGGGATCAATGAGCAGTTCTTC.

This chain joins TRBV21-1 and TRBJ1-2; the table's D call of TRBD1 was not tested on the DNA. TRBV21-1 is described as a pseudogene. This CDR3 region has 15 residues. The DNA for the CDR3 is TGTGCCAGCAGCGCTCGGGACAGGGGGGACGATGGCTACACCTTC. Translating it yields CASSARDRGDDGYTF.

This sequence joins TRBV5-1 and TRBJ2-7; TRBD2 matches at 12 bases. Trimming cost V 0 bases and J 3 bases; bases outside gene matches: 7. Germline lookup yields CDR1 SGHRS and CDR2 YFSETQ. The CDR3 spans 17 residues. The CDR3 spells CASSLVWASGRGYEQYF. CDR3 bases: TGCGCCAGCAGCTTGGTGTGGGCTAGCGGGAGGGGCTACGAGCAGTACTTC.

The chain recombines TRBV10-3 with TRBJ2-3; TRBD2 matches at 10 bases. Losses at the gene ends were 3 bases for V and 4 bases for J; bases not matched to a gene: 16. The CDR3 runs to 19 residues. Per germline, CDR1 ENHRY and CDR2 SYGVKD. The CDR3 loop reads CAISDPGGRGAGGSDTQYF. CDR3 coding DNA: TGTGCCATCAGTGACCCCGGGGGGCGAGGAGCGGGGGGGTCAGATACGCAGTATTTT.

J is TRBJ1-5 and V is TRBV2, with D tentatively TRBD1 (6 bases). The ends were cut back, 5 bases at V and 6 bases at J, with 8 bases in the middle. There are 12 residues in the CDR3. CDR1 is SNHLY and CDR2 is FYNNEI in the germline V gene. CDR3 DNA: TGTGCCAGCAGTTTACAGGGTCAGCCCCAGCATTTT. Translated, it gives CASSLQGQPQHF.

The CDR3 DNA reads as TGTGCCAGCAGCTTACGGCAGGGGACCCAGTACTTC. It encodes CASSLRQGTQYF. The chain has TRBV7-2 and TRBJ2-5; perhaps TRBD1 as D (5 bases). CDR1 SGHTA and CDR2 FQGNSA come from the germline V gene. Trimming took off 2 bases at V and 7 bases at J, with 8 bases between the two ends. This CDR3 is built from 12 residues.

The chain is built from TRBV10-2 and TRBJ1-5; D remains ambiguous. The CDR3 is 13 amino acids. From germline, CDR1 is WSHSY and CDR2 SAAADI. The V and J ends lost 7 bases and 4 bases respectively, with 11 bases between them. This CDR3 reads CASKAGNNQPQHF. In DNA form, the CDR3 reads TGCGCCAGCAAAGCAGGAAATAATCAGCCCCAGCATTTT.

Concerning this clone: Compared with germline, one end of the junction differs, possibly owing to a read error. The gene calls are TRBV11-2 and TRBJ2-7, with D unresolved. Germline V gene lookup returns CDR1 SGHAT and CDR2 FQNNGV. The CDR3 has 15 residues. The CDR3 DNA reads as TGTGCCAGCAGCCCTCGGAGCCCCCTCTCCTGCGAGCAGTACTTC. Its protein product is CASSPRSPLSCEQYF.

The genes are TRBV6-6 and TRBJ1-1; TRBD1 might be the D (6 bases). CDR3 length equals 15 residues. V lost 6 bases, J lost 5 bases, and 19 bases lay in between. Germline V gives CDR1 MNHNY, CDR2 SVGAGI (reference sequence). The CDR3 DNA is TGTGCCAGCAGGATTAACCCAGGGGATAGGACTGAAGCTTTCTTT. Its protein is CASRINPGDRTEAFF.

V is TRBV27 and J is TRBJ2-2; weak D call: TRBD1 (5 bases). This CDR3 is built from 13 residues. Trimming cost V 6 bases and J 2 bases, with 7 bases left between them. CDR1 and CDR2 (germline): MNHEY, SMNVEV (reference sequence). DNA of the CDR3: TGTGCCAGCAGCGACAGTAACACCGGGGAGCTGTTTTTT. As protein: CASSDSNTGELFF.

The DNA of the CDR3 is TGCAGTGCTAGACGCGGGTGGGAGCAGTACTTC. Translating gives CSARRGWEQYF. V usage is TRBV20-1 and J usage is TRBJ2-7; D perhaps matches TRBD2 (5 bases). Trimming stripped 2 bases from V and 7 bases from J, with 9 bases between. CDR3 length equals 11 residues. CDR1 is DFQATT and CDR2 is SNEGSKA in the germline V gene (reference sequence).

The gene calls are TRBV27 and TRBJ1-4; tentative D call: TRBD1 (6 bases). CDR1 is MNHEY, CDR2 SMNVEV, per germline (reference sequence). This CDR3 contains 13 residues. The V and J ends lost 2 bases and 8 bases respectively, with 9 bases between them. The CDR3: CASSLAGDEKLFF. The CDR3, as DNA: TGTGCCAGCAGTTTAGCAGGGGACGAAAAACTGTTTTTT.

The CDR3 spells CASSTFPYNEQFF. DNA of the CDR3: TGTGCCAGCAGTACATTTCCCTACAATGAGCAGTTCTTC. This chain connects TRBV11-2 to TRBJ2-1; no definite D call. The V gene's germline CDR1 is SGHAT and CDR2 FQNNGV. The CDR3 is 13 residues long. The V and J ends lost 6 bases and 2 bases respectively, with 8 bases between them.

The chain recombines TRBV29-1 with TRBJ1-2; 10 nucleotides align to TRBD1. Germline V lookup: CDR1 SQVTM, CDR2 ANQGSEA. The CDR3 runs 12 residues. With V trimmed by 5 bases and J by 7 bases, 4 bases remained unmatched. CDR3: CSVRDRGCGYTF. CDR3 nucleotide sequence: TGCAGCGTTAGGGACAGGGGATGTGGCTACACCTTC.

The chain couples TRBV6-1 to TRBJ1-1, with TRBD1 as a possible D gene (5 bases). CDR1 and CDR2 from the germline V gene are MNHNS and SASEGT. Trimming cost V 2 bases and J 8 bases, with 9 bases left between them. This CDR3 spans 12 amino acids. The CDR3 nucleotides read TGTGCCAGCAGTGAATGGGGGAGGGAAGCTTTCTTT. It yields the protein CASSEWGREAFF.

This rearrangement joins TRBV5-5 to TRBJ2-2; no reliable D call. V lost 5 bases and J lost 5, with 7 bases in between. The germline V gene has CDR1 SGHKS and CDR2 YYEKEE (reference sequence). The CDR3 is made up of 12 amino acids. The DNA of the CDR3 is TGTGCCAGCAGTTCGAGGACCGGGGAGCTGTTTTTT. Translation gives CASSSRTGELFF.

The V and J genes are TRBV5-4 and TRBJ2-1; TRBD2 aligns across 8 bases. This CDR3 contains 15 residues. Per the germline V gene, CDR1 is SGHNT and CDR2 is YYREEE (reference sequence). Trimming took 7 bases from V and 6 from J; bases not matched to a gene: 12. CDR3 DNA sequence: TGTGCCAGCCTGATCAGCGGGAGAGCCGCCAATGAGCAGTTCTTC. Its protein is CASLISGRAANEQFF.

The genes are TRBV19 and TRBJ2-6, with unresolved D. This CDR3 has 16 residues. Germline CDR1 reads LNHDA; CDR2 reads SQIVND (reference sequence). V was trimmed by 0 bases and J by 4 bases, leaving 10 bases between them. CDR3 amino acids: CASSIDRSGGANVLTF. CDR3 nucleotide sequence: TGTGCCAGTAGTATAGATCGGTCAGGAGGGGCCAACGTCCTGACTTTC.

This clone was counted only a few times. CDR3 residues: CASSRRGGVYNEQFF. CDR3 nucleotide sequence: TGTGCCAGCAGCCGCCGTGGGGGGGTCTACAATGAGCAGTTCTTC. The chain is built from TRBV6-5 and TRBJ2-1; 7 nucleotides align to TRBD2. Germline loops: CDR1 MNHEY, CDR2 SVGAGI. Unmatched junction bases numbered 8, after V lost 6 bases and J lost 3 bases. This CDR3 contains 15 residues.

The chain combines TRBV7-9 with TRBJ1-1; D is possibly TRBD1 (5 bases). V was pared by 1 base and J by 7 bases, with 16 bases between. The CDR3 is 15 residues long. Per the germline V gene, CDR1 is SEHNR and CDR2 is FQNEAQ (reference sequence). CDR3 sequence: CASSLGRWGEGEAFF. DNA of the CDR3: TGTGCCAGCAGCTTAGGCCGTTGGGGGGAGGGTGAAGCTTTCTTT.

The sample holds a few counts of this clone. The V and J genes are TRBV11-2 and TRBJ2-7; 12 bases are shared with TRBD2. This CDR3 region has 17 residues. CDR1 and CDR2 (germline): SGHAT, FQNNGV. The trim removed 5 bases at V and 5 bases at J, leaving 13 bases unmatched. The CDR3 is CASSPSPLAGGFHEQYF. CDR3 in DNA: TGTGCCAGCAGCCCCAGCCCCCTAGCGGGAGGGTTCCACGAGCAGTACTTC.

The rearrangement joins TRBV6-4 to TRBJ2-7; D is possibly TRBD2 (5 bases). The CDR3 runs 17 residues. In germline, CDR1 is MRHNA, CDR2 SNTAGT. V lost 0 bases and J 7 bases, leaving 22 bases between the germline ends. CDR3 sequence reads: CASSDSEGSPACGEQYF. The CDR3 nucleotides read TGTGCCAGCAGTGACTCGGAAGGGAGCCCGGCATGTGGGGAGCAGTACTTC.

The genes are TRBV10-1 and TRBJ2-3, with D possibly being TRBD1 (5 bases). Per germline, CDR1 WNHNN and CDR2 SYGVQD (reference sequence). V gave up 1 base and J gave up 0 bases, with 5 bases separating them. This CDR3 has 14 residues. CDR3 in DNA: TGCGCCAGCAGTGAGTGGACAAGCACAGATACGCAGTATTTT. This translates into CASSEWTSTDTQYF.

This chain connects TRBV6-5 to TRBJ1-1, with a possible D match to TRBD1 (5 bases). The CDR3 runs 15 residues. V gave up 7 bases and J gave up 2 bases, with 17 bases separating them. The germline CDR1 and CDR2 sequences are MNHEY and SVGAGI. The CDR3 region has the DNA TGTGCCAGCACCAAAGGGGCGGGGGTCAACACTGAAGCTTTCTTT. As protein: CASTKGAGVNTEAFF.

This chain links TRBV15 with TRBJ2-2; D is ambiguous. Germline V gives CDR1 LNHNV, CDR2 YYDKDF (reference sequence). The CDR3 spans 14 residues. With 0 bases removed from V and 6 bases from J, the gap between germline ends came to 8 bases. CDR3 residues: CATSRDIVPGELFF. CDR3 in DNA: TGTGCCACCAGCAGAGATATAGTTCCCGGGGAGCTGTTTTTT.